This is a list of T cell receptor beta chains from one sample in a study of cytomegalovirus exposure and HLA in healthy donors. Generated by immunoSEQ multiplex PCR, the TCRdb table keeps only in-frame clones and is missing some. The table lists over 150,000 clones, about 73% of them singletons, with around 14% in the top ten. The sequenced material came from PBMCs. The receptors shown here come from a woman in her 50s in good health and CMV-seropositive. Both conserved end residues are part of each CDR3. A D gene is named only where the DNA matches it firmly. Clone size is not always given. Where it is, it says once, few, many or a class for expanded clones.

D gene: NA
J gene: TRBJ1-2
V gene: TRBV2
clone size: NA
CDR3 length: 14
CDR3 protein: CASSELGGNYGYTF
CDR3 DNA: TGTGCCAGCAGTGAGCTCGGGGGTAACTATGGCTACACCTTC

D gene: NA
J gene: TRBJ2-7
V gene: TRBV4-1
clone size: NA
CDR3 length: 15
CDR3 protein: CASSQVWQEVYEQYF
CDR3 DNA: TGCGCCAGCAGCCAAGTTTGGCAGGAGGTCTACGAGCAGTACTTC

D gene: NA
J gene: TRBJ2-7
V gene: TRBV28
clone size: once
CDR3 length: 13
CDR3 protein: CASSFPVTYEQYF
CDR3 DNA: TGTGCCAGCAGTTTCCCGGTTACCTACGAGCAGTACTTC

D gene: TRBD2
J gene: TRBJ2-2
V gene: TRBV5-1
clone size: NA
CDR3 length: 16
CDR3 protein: CASSPSSGRSTGELFF
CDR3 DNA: TGTGCCAGCAGCCCCAGCTCCGGGAGGAGTACCGGGGAGCTGTTTTTT

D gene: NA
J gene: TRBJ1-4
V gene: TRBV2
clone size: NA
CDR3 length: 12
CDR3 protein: CASSESDEKLFF
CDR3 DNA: TGTGCCAGCAGTGAGTCGGATGAAAAACTGTTTTTT

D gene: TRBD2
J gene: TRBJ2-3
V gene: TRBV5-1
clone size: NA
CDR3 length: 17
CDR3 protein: CASSGTSGGARTDTQYF
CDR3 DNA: TGCGCCAGCAGCGGGACTAGCGGGGGGGCCCGCACAGATACGCAGTATTTT

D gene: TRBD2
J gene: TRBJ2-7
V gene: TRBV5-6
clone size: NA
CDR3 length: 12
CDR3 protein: CASSSGGIEQYF
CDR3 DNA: TGTGCCAGCAGCTCGGGGGGGATCGAGCAGTACTTC

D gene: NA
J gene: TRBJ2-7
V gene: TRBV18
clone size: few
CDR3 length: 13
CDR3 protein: CASTSREGNEQYF
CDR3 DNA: TGTGCCAGCACCAGCAGGGAAGGTAACGAGCAGTACTTC

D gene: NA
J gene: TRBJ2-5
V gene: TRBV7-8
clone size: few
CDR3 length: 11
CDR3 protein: CASLRGETQYF
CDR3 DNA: TGTGCCAGCTTACGGGGGGAGACCCAGTACTTC

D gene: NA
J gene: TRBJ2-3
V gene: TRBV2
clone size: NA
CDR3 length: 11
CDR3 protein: CASSAGDTQYF
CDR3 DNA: TGTGCCAGCAGTGCCGGGGATACGCAGTATTTT

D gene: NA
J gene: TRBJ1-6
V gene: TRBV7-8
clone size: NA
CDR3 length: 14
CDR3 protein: CASSADWGTGPLHF
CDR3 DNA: TGTGCCAGCAGCGCGGACTGGGGGACTGGGCCCCTCCACTTT

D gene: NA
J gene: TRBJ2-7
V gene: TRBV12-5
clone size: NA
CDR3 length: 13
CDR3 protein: CASGFGGTYEQYF
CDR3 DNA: TGTGCTAGTGGTTTTGGGGGGACCTACGAGCAGTACTTC

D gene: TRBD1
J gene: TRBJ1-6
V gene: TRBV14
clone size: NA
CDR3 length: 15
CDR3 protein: CASSHAGGRGSPLHF
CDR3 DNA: TGTGCCAGCAGCCATGCAGGGGGCAGAGGGTCACCCCTCCACTTT

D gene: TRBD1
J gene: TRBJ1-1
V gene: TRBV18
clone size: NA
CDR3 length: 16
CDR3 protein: CASSPGQATSNTEAFF
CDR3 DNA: TGTGCCAGCTCACCGGGACAGGCCACTTCGAACACTGAAGCTTTCTTT

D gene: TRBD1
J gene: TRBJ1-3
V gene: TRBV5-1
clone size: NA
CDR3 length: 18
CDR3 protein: CASRGGDSRLLSGNTIYF
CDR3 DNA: TGCGCCAGCAGAGGGGGCGACAGCCGCCTACTCTCTGGAAACACCATATATTTT

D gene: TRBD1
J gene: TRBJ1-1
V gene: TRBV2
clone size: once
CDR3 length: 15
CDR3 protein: CASKRDRGLGTEAFF
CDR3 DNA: TGTGCCAGCAAACGGGACAGGGGGCTAGGCACTGAAGCTTTCTTT

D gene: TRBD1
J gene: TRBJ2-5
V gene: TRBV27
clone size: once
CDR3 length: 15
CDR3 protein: CASSLYGTGDETQYF
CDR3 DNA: TGTGCCAGCAGTTTATACGGGACAGGGGACGAGACCCAGTACTTC

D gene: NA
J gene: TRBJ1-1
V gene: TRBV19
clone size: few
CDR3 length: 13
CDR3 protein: CASSLGGGTEAFF
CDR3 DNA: TGTGCCAGTAGTCTTGGCGGGGGGACTGAAGCTTTCTTT

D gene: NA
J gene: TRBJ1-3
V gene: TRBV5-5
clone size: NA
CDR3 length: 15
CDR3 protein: CASSADSNPGNTIYF
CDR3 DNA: TGTGCCAGCAGCGCTGACAGCAATCCGGGAAACACCATATATTTT

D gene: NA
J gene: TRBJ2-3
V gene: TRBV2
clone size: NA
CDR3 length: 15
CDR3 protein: CASSGAGEGMDTQYF
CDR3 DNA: TGTGCCAGCAGCGGGGCAGGGGAGGGGATGGATACGCAGTATTTT

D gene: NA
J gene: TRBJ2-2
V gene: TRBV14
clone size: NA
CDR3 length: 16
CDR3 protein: CASSQKTGSGTGELFF
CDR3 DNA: TGTGCCAGCAGCCAGAAGACAGGATCAGGCACCGGGGAGCTGTTTTTT

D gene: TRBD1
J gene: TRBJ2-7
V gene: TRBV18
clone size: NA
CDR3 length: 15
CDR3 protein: CASSPRSAGGGEQYF
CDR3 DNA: TGTGCCAGCTCACCACGATCGGCAGGGGGCGGCGAGCAGTACTTC

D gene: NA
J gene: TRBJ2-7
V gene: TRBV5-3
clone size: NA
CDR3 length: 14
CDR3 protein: CARRVTASVYEQYF
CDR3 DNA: TGTGCCAGAAGGGTTACGGCTAGCGTATACGAGCAGTACTTC

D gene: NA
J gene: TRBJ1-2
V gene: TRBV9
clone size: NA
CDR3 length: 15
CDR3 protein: CASSVAQEGSYGYTF
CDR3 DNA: TGTGCCAGCAGCGTAGCTCAAGAGGGAAGCTATGGCTACACCTTC

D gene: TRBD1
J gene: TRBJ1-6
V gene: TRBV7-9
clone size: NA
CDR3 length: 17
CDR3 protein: CASSLASRGLEDSPLHF
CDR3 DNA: TGTGCCAGCAGCTTAGCCTCCAGGGGGCTAGAGGATTCACCCCTCCACTTT

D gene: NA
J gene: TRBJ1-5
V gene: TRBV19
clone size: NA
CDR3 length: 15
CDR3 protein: CASSIGAGVNQPQHF
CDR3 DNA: TGTGCCAGTAGTATAGGGGCAGGGGTCAATCAGCCCCAGCATTTT

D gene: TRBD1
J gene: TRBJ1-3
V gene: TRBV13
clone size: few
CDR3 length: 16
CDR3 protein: CASSLSPRGLGNTIYF
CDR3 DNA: TGTGCCAGCAGCTTATCACCCAGGGGGCTTGGAAACACCATATATTTT

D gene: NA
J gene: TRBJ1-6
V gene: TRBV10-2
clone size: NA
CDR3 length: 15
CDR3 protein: CASLGLGGLDWALHF
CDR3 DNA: TGCGCCAGTCTCGGCCTAGGTGGTCTGGATTGGGCCCTCCACTTT

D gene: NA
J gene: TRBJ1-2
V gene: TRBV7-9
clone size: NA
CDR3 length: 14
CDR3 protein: CASSLGRDYYGYTF
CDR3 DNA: TGTGCCAGCAGCTTAGGCAGGGATTACTATGGCTACACCTTC

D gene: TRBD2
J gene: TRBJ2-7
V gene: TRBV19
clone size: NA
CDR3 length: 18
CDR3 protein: CASSIRASGGPNPYEQYF
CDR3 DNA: TGTGCCAGTAGTATTCGAGCTAGCGGGGGCCCTAATCCCTACGAGCAGTACTTC

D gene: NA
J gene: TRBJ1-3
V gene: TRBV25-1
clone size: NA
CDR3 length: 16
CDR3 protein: CASSEQGNHAGNTIYF
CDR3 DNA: TGTGCCAGCAGTGAGCAGGGTAATCACGCTGGAAACACCATATATTTT

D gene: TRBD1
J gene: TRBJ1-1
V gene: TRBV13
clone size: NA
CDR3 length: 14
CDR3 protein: CASSLGGPTGRVFF
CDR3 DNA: TGTGCCAGCAGCTTAGGGGGACCGACAGGGCGAGTATTCTTT

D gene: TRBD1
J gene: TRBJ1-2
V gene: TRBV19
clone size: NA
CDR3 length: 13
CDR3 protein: CASSTRQGSGYTF
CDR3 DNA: TGTGCCAGTAGTACCCGACAGGGCTCTGGCTACACCTTC

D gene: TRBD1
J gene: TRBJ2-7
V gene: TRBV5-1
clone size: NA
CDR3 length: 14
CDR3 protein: CASSSWTGAYEQYF
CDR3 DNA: TGCGCCAGCAGCTCCTGGACAGGGGCCTACGAGCAGTACTTC

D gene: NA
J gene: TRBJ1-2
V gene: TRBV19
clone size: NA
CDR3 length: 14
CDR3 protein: CASSPGQWEYGYTF
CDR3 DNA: TGTGCCAGTAGTCCCGGACAGTGGGAATATGGCTACACCTTC

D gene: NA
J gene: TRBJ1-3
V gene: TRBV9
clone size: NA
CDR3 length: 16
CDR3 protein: CASSYPVGGGGNTIYF
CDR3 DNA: TGTGCCAGCAGCTATCCGGTGGGGGGTGGTGGAAACACCATATATTTT

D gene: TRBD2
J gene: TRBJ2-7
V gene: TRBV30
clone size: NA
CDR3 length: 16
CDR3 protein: CAWRQARPWGTREQYF
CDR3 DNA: TGTGCCTGGAGGCAAGCCAGGCCCTGGGGGACTAGGGAGCAGTACTTC

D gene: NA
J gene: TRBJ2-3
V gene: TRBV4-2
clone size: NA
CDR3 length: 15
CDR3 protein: CASSQEGQFTDTQYF
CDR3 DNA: TGTGCCAGCAGCCAAGAAGGACAGTTCACAGATACGCAGTATTTT

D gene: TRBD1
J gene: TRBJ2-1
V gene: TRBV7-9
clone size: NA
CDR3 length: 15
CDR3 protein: CASSLSGTGGGEQFF
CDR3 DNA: TGTGCCAGCAGCTTGTCCGGGACAGGTGGGGGTGAGCAGTTCTTC

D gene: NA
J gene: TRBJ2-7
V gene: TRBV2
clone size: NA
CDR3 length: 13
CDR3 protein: CASSTGTRYEQYF
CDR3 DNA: TGTGCCAGCAGTACCGGGACACGGTACGAGCAGTACTTC

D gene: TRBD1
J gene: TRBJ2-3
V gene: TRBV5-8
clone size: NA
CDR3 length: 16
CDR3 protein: CASSLGGGRSTDTQYF
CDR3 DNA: TGTGCCAGCAGCTTGGGAGGGGGCCGTAGCACAGATACGCAGTATTTT